This T cell receptor (beta chain) was identified during a study of T cell responses to AZD1222 COVID-19 vaccine. Overall study findings and caveats: Receipt of two AZD1222 doses was followed by a rise in Spike-specific TCR breadth and depth. Donors in the cohort were predominantly white British and more often female, and clonal diversity was possibly underestimated.

The table came from immunoSEQ multiplex PCR; TCRdb's copy has only in-frame clones and leaves some out. The sample carries roughly 130,000 clones, about nine tenths recorded once. The ends lost 0 bases at V and 7 bases at J; junction bases unmatched: 6. This CDR3 spans 17 amino acids. CDR1 is SGHRS, CDR2 YFSETQ, per germline. With respect to this clone: Its specificity is unknown.

This sequence was found in an adult in good health. The sequencing used peripheral blood, collected on day 0 of AZD1222 vaccination. This chain links TRBV5-1 with TRBJ2-1; 14 bases align to TRBD2. CDR3 nucleotide sequence: TGCGCCAGCAGCTTGGCCCCCTGGACTAGCGGGAGGAATGAGCAGTTCTTC. Translated, it gives CASSLAPWTSGRNEQFF.